Each of the 5 T cell receptor beta chains below was sequenced from the same sample in a study of early T cells in non-severe SARS-CoV-2 infection. TCRdb processed the 5' RACE reads anew with MiXCR; each CDR3 protein has one entry. The sample has tens of thousands of distinct CDR3 sequences; about 12% are singletons. The sequencing input was whole blood. The source of these receptors is an adult who was a healthcare worker with PCR-confirmed SARS-CoV-2 infection or an uninfected control (not recorded which).

This clonotype turned up a few times. The chain links TRBV20-1 to TRBJ1-1; D might be TRBD1 (6 bases). Per germline, CDR1 DFQATT and CDR2 SNEGSKA (reference sequence). V was pared by 8 bases and J by 8 bases, with 15 bases between. The CDR3 covers 11 residues. The CDR3 DNA follows: TGCAGTTCAAGGCAGGGGCGCGAAGCTTTCTTT. Translated, it gives CSSRQGREAFF.

This clonotype was counted between two and nine times. The V and J genes are TRBV28 and TRBJ2-7, with 8 bases identical to TRBD1. In germline, CDR1 is MDHEN, CDR2 SYDVKM. Germline trimming cut 8 bases from V and 2 bases from J; bases unmatched to any gene: 8. The CDR3 has 14 residues. CDR3 bases: TGTGCCAGCCCACGCACAGGGGGACCCTACGAGCAGTACTTC. Its protein is CASPRTGGPYEQYF.

This clonotype was seen only a few times. The chain recombines TRBV24-1 with TRBJ2-5; D perhaps matches TRBD1 (6 bases). V was pared by 4 bases and J by 1 base, with 12 bases between. The CDR3 spans 15 residues. CDR1 is KGHDR, CDR2 SFDVKD, per germline. The CDR3 DNA sequence: TGTGCCACCAGTGACCCGGACAGTCCCCAAGAGACCCAGTACTTC. Translating it yields CATSDPDSPQETQYF.

This chain uses TRBV28 with TRBJ2-1, with a weak D call TRBD1 (6 bases). The CDR3 is 14 residues long. V gave up 6 bases and J gave up 4 bases, with 13 bases separating them. Looked up from germline, CDR1 is MDHEN and CDR2 is SYDVKM. Written as DNA, the CDR3 is TGTGCCAGCAGCCGCCAAACAGGGTACAATGAGCAGTTCTTC. Translating it yields CASSRQTGYNEQFF.

This sequence joins TRBV19 and TRBJ2-4; TRBD2 matches 7 bases. The junction had 2 bases not matched to a gene; V was cut back by 1 base and J by 2 bases. Germline V CDR1 and CDR2: LNHDA, SQIVND (reference sequence). This CDR3 is 15 amino acids long. DNA for the CDR3: TGTGCCAGTAGTATAGCGGGAGGCACCAAAAACATTCAGTACTTC. It encodes CASSIAGGTKNIQYF.